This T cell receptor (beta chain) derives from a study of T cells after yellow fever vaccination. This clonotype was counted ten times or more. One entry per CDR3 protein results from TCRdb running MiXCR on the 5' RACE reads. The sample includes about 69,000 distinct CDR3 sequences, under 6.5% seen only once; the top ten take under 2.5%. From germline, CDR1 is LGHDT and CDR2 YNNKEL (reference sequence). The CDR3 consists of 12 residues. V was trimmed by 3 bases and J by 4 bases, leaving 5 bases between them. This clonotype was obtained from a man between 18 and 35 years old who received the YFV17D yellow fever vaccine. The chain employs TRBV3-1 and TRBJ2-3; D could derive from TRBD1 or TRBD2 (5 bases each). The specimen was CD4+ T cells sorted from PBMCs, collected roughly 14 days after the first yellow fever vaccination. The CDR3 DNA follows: TGTGCCAGCAGCCAGGGGGCAGATACGCAGTATTTT. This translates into CASSQGADTQYF.